This passage covers 14 T cell receptor beta chains from one sample sequenced in a study of T cells in Graves' hyperthyroidism and ophthalmopathy. RNA transcripts yielded amplified TCR beta CDR3 regions. HTBI primers were employed in a first-round RT-PCR of the TCR CDR3. From the multiplex PCR reads, TCRdb called clonotypes with MiXCR, one entry per CDR3 protein. The sample shows 200,000 to 250,000 distinct CDR3 sequences, 15% to 20% of them seen only once. Sequencing was carried out using blood. The receptor set was obtained from a man between 40 and 49 years old with Graves' hyperthyroidism.

This clonotype was counted at least ten times. CDR3 sequence: CASSLARGGTEAFF. CDR3 in DNA: TGTGCCAGCAGCTTAGCCCGGGGTGGTACTGAAGCTTTCTTT. The chain employs TRBV7-9 and TRBJ1-1; the D is unclear. Germline assignment: CDR1 SEHNR and CDR2 FQNEAQ (reference sequence). This CDR3 has 14 amino acids. V was shortened by 0 bases and J by 5 bases, with 10 bases between the two germline ends.

The chain has TRBV7-2 and TRBJ2-1; perhaps TRBD1 as D (5 bases). CDR3 size: 15 residues. Trimming cost V 3 bases and J 5 bases, with 14 bases left between them. In germline, CDR1 is SGHTA, CDR2 FQGNSA. CDR3 loop: CASSLGPAINNEQFF. The CDR3, as DNA: TGTGCCAGCAGCTTGGGGCCAGCAATAAACAATGAGCAGTTCTTC.

This clonotype occurred many times. The CDR3: CASSFAGRTDTQYF. The CDR3 DNA is TGTGCCAGCAGTTTCGCGGGACGCACAGATACGCAGTATTTT. The chain joins TRBV12-3 or TRBV12-4 to TRBJ2-3; weak D call: TRBD2 (6 bases). This CDR3 is built from 14 residues. V was clipped by 3 bases and J by 1 base, with 8 bases between them.

The V and J genes are TRBV5-5 and TRBJ2-1; 15 bases match TRBD2. The CDR3 has 18 residues. Germline V CDR1 and CDR2: SGHKS, YYEKEE (reference sequence). Losses at the gene ends were 4 bases for V and 1 base for J; bases not matched to a gene: 6. The CDR3 DNA reads TGTGCCAGCAGCGCCGGGACTAGCGGGGGGATATCCTACAATGAGCAGTTCTTC. The encoded protein is CASSAGTSGGISYNEQFF.

This clonotype came up many times. The V and J genes are TRBV12-3 or TRBV12-4 and TRBJ2-7; no clear D. The CDR3 loop spans 11 amino acids. The V end lost 3 bases, the J end lost 7 bases, and 7 bases lay between the germline ends. CDR3 coding DNA: TGTGCCAGCAGTTTGCAGGTAGAGCAGTACTTC. The encoded protein is CASSLQVEQYF.

This clonotype has at least ten counts. The V call is TRBV7-2, the J call TRBJ2-5; D might be TRBD1 (6 bases). The CDR3 spans 16 residues. Per germline, CDR1 SGHTA and CDR2 FQGNSA. V was cut by 1 base and J by 1 base, with 13 bases left in between. This CDR3 reads CASSLGRGNIQETQYF. CDR3 in DNA: TGTGCCAGCAGCTTAGGCAGGGGTAACATCCAAGAGACCCAGTACTTC.

At least ten counts were recorded for this clonotype. The J gene is TRBJ1-2, the V gene TRBV30; D ambiguous. The CDR3 extends over 11 amino acids. V was trimmed by 7 bases and J by 8 bases, leaving 14 bases between them. Germline V gives CDR1 GTSNPN, CDR2 SVGIG (reference sequence). The CDR3, as DNA: TGTGCCTCCCCTGGCCCGGGGGGCTACACCTTC. It encodes CASPGPGGYTF.

This clonotype was recorded at least ten times. V is TRBV15 and J is TRBJ2-5; D possibly corresponds to TRBD1 (6 bases). The germline CDR1 and CDR2 sequences are LNHNV and YYDKDF (reference sequence). The CDR3 loop spans 16 amino acids. V lost 0 bases to trimming and J lost 3 bases, with 14 bases between them. The CDR3 DNA reads TGTGCCACCAGCAGAGATGGTTGGACAGATAAAGAGACCCAGTACTTC. This sequence encodes CATSRDGWTDKETQYF.

In this sample, this clonotype turned up many times. The J gene is TRBJ2-7, the V gene TRBV5-8; 12 nucleotides match TRBD2. Germline values: CDR1 SGHTS, CDR2 YDEGEE. This CDR3 spans 15 amino acids. Losses at the gene ends were 3 bases for V and 4 bases for J; bases not matched to a gene: 5. CDR3 DNA: TGTGCCAGCAGCTCCCTAGCGGGGGGGCATTACGAGCAGTACTTC. Its protein is CASSSLAGGHYEQYF.

The genes are TRBV15 and TRBJ1-5, with no clear D. Germline loops: CDR1 LNHNV, CDR2 YYDKDF (reference sequence). V lost 4 bases, J lost 5 bases, and 6 bases lay in between. The CDR3 runs 12 residues. CDR3 DNA: TGTGCCACCAGCATGGGGTATCAGCCCCAGCATTTT. Amino acids: CATSMGYQPQHF. Full variable domain (missing parts from reference TRBV15 and TRBJ1-5): DAMVIQNPRYQVTQFGKPVTLSCSQTLNHNVMYWYQQKSSQAPKLLFHYYDKDFNNEADTPDNFQSRRPNTSFCFLDIRSPGLGDTAMYLCATSMGYQPQHFGDGTRLSIL.

This clonotype was recorded many times. This chain joins TRBV18 and TRBJ2-7, with 8 nucleotides matching TRBD2. V shed 3 bases, J shed 6 bases, and the junction held 10 bases outside the gene matches. The V gene's germline CDR1 is KGHSH and CDR2 LQKENI. There are 15 residues in the CDR3. The CDR3, as DNA: TGTGCCAGCTCACCCCGGGGCGGGGGGACTGTCGAGCAGTACTTC. Translated, it gives CASSPRGGGTVEQYF.

This clonotype was observed a few times. The CDR3 nucleotides read TGTGCCATCAGTGCGGGGGCGGGGGGCCTCGAGGATACGCAGTATTTT. It yields the protein CAISAGAGGLEDTQYF. This chain joins TRBV10-3 and TRBJ2-3; 8 bases map to TRBD2. The CDR3 extends over 16 amino acids. J was trimmed by 6 bases and V by 4 bases; bases with no gene match: 12. Germline lookup yields CDR1 ENHRY and CDR2 SYGVKD.

This clonotype was seen more than once but under ten times. This rearrangement joins TRBV5-1 to TRBJ1-2; TRBD1 matches at 7 bases. Germline CDR1 SGHRS, CDR2 YFSETQ. This CDR3 is built from 15 residues. J lost 2 bases, V lost 1 base, and 5 bases had no gene match. CDR3 DNA sequence: TGCGCCAGCAGCTTGACAGGGGAGTACAACTATGGCTACACCTTC. It specifies CASSLTGEYNYGYTF. The variable domain in full, with the rest retrieved from reference TRBV5-1 and TRBJ1-2, is KAGVTQTPRYLIKTRGQQVTLSCSPISGHRSVSWYQQTPGQGLQFLFEYFSETQRNKGNFPGRFSGRQFSNSRSEMNVSTLELGDSALYLCASSLTGEYNYGYTFGSGTRLTVV.

This clonotype was observed a few times. The chain links TRBV19 to TRBJ1-1; 8 bases align to TRBD1. The trim removed 5 bases at V and 4 bases at J, leaving 6 bases unmatched. The CDR3 is 14 amino acids. CDR1 and CDR2 (germline): LNHDA, SQIVND (reference sequence). The CDR3 loop reads CASSAVQGATEAFF. CDR3 DNA sequence: TGTGCCAGTAGTGCAGTTCAGGGGGCCACTGAAGCTTTCTTT.